This TCR beta chain is drawn from a study of T-cell reconstitution after alpha-beta-depleted transplantation in children (TCRdb year 2016). General notes on the study: T-cell immune reconstitution after TCRalphabeta/CD19-depleted allogeneic hematopoietic cell transplantation in children was quantitatively tracked in the study by means of TCR repertoire profiling.

Library construction relied on PCR. TCRdb lists the instrument as Illumina HiSeq 2500. TCR library preparation used molecular barcoding, with unique molecular identifiers applied to normalize quantification of the TCRbeta repertoire. TCRdb trimmed the raw reads at Q25, called clones with MiXCR and kept productive beta chains. Rows with a matching CDR3 protein are joined into one entry that keeps the most common DNA and genes. This sample is represented by around 410,000 distinct CDR3 sequences; 9.5% to 13% of them were singletons. Roughly 5.1% of the sample is held by the ten biggest clonotypes. The germline V gene gives CDR1 as SGHRS and CDR2 as YFSETQ. V has 6 bases trimmed and J has 9 bases trimmed; junction bases matching no gene number 9. Measured from the cysteine to the phenylalanine, the CDR3 is 13 residues long. Solely the CDR3 DNA is kept, with 39 bases framed from the first base. A note on this clonotype: No antigen is known for it. The input lacks base qualities; no much larger clone sits a single base away.

The input for sequencing was PBMCs from the stem cell graft donor, taken from the stem cell graft. The clonotype comes from a human donor who donated a stem cell graft to a child with acute myeloid leukemia. Recombination connected TRBV5-1 to TRBJ2-1, and 7 junction bases match TRBD2. The bases read TGCGCCAGCACCCAGCGGGGAGGGGCTGAGCAGTTCTTC. It specifies CASTQRGGAEQFF.